The clone carrying this T cell receptor (beta chain) came up a few times. The antigen remains unidentified. One end of the junction does not line up with germline, which may come from a read error. The treatment: randomized to nivolumab then ipilimumab (arm A) or the reverse (arm B). Patients had received no earlier DNA-damaging chemotherapy. Sequencing used immunoSEQ multiplex PCR; TCRdb keeps in-frame clones, though not all of them. The sample carries around 37,000 clones, roughly 32% recorded once. This record comes from a study of sequential checkpoint blockade in melanoma. On the study more broadly: Each arm's sequence ended with maintenance nivolumab.

Study outcomes and limitations: Rising tumor T-cell fraction and clonality meant about 30 times likelier benefit.

The CDR3 has 12 amino acids. Germline V gives CDR1 MNHGY, CDR2 SAAAGT. The J gene is TRBJ2-5, the V gene TRBV6-8; D is tentatively TRBD1 or TRBD2 (5 bases each). Material: tumor tissue (inferred from file names), obtained from a patient given nivolumab and ipilimumab in sequence. This clonotype originated in a human donor with melanoma. The CDR3, as DNA: TGTGCCATCAGTGGGGACGAAGAGACCCAGTACTTC. As protein: CAISGDEETQYF.